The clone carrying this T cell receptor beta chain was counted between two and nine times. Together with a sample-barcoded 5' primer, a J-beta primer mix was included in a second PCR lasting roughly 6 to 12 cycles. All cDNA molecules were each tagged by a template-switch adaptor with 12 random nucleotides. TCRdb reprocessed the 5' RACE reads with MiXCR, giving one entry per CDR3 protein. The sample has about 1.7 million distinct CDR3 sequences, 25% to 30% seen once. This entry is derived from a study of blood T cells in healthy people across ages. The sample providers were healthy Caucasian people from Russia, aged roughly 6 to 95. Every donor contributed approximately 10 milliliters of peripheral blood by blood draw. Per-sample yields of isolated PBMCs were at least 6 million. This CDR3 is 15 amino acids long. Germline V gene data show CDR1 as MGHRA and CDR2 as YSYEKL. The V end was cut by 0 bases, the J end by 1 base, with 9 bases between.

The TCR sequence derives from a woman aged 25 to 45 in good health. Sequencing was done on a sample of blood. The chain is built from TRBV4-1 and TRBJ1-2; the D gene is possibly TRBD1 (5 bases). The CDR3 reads CASSQDRTLNYGYTF. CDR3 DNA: TGCGCCAGCAGCCAAGATAGGACACTTAACTATGGCTACACCTTC.